These 30 T cell receptor beta chains share one sample of origin, sequenced in a study of blood T cell repertoires in COVID-19. Data came from immunoSEQ multiplex PCR; TCRdb stores just in-frame clones and leaves some out. Of about 120,000 clones listed, about 89% are singletons. Sequencing used peripheral blood. These receptors were taken from a woman between 65 and 79 years old with acute or convalescent COVID-19.

The V gene is TRBV7-6, the J gene TRBJ2-7; 7 nucleotides match TRBD2. Germline-derived CDR1 and CDR2 are SGHVS and FNYEAQ. V gave up 5 bases and J gave up 1 base; unmatched junction bases: 8. The CDR3 contains 15 residues. CDR3 nucleotide sequence: TGTGCCAGCAGCCGTAGCGGGCAGGCTTCCTACGAGCAGTACTTC. Translation gives CASSRSGQASYEQYF.

The chain joins TRBV28 to TRBJ1-2; 11 positions match TRBD1. Germline-derived CDR1 and CDR2 are MDHEN and SYDVKM. The CDR3 has 15 residues. Trimming cost V 5 bases and J 7 bases; bases outside gene matches: 9. The CDR3 protein is CASSPPGQGEGGYTF. CDR3 DNA: TGTGCCAGCAGTCCCCCGGGACAGGGGGAAGGTGGCTACACCTTC.

This clone was counted once. The CDR3 region has the DNA TGTGCCAGCAGTTTAGGGCAGGGGGTGTACTATGGCTACACCTTC. As protein: CASSLGQGVYYGYTF. The chain employs TRBV28 and TRBJ1-2; 7 bases are a match to TRBD1. The CDR3 covers 15 residues. Germline V gene lookup returns CDR1 MDHEN and CDR2 SYDVKM. The trim removed 2 bases at V and 3 bases at J, leaving 6 bases unmatched.

The gene calls are TRBV6-1 and TRBJ2-7, with D tentatively TRBD1 (7 bases). The CDR3 length is 14 residues. V gave up 3 bases and J gave up 3 bases, with 12 bases separating them. Germline V gives CDR1 MNHNS, CDR2 SASEGT. In DNA, the CDR3 is TGTGCCAGCAGTGACCAGGGGGGAGTCTACGAGCAGTACTTC. This codes for CASSDQGGVYEQYF.

This chain links TRBV5-6 with TRBJ2-3, with 7 nucleotides matching TRBD2. The CDR3 is made up of 17 amino acids. Germline V gene data show CDR1 as SGHDT and CDR2 as YYEEEE. J gave up 3 bases and V 3 bases, and 13 bases lay outside the gene matches. The CDR3 DNA is TGTGCCAGCAGCTCTTATACGACTAGCATAAGAACAGATACGCAGTATTTT. This sequence encodes CASSSYTTSIRTDTQYF.

The CDR3 bases are TGTGCCATCAGGACAGGACAGGGTTCCTCTGGGGCCAACGTCCTGACTTTC. Translating gives CAIRTGQGSSGANVLTF. V is TRBV10-3 and J is TRBJ2-6, with 8 bases aligning to TRBD1. This CDR3 contains 17 residues. The V gene's germline CDR1 is ENHRY and CDR2 SYGVKD. The V segment lost 6 bases and the J segment 0 bases; nucleotides outside the gene matches: 7.

V gene TRBV10-3 combines with J gene TRBJ2-2, with 8 bases that match TRBD2. V dropped 5 bases and J dropped 3; count of bases not matched to a gene: 5. From germline, CDR1 is ENHRY and CDR2 SYGVKD. The CDR3 spans 15 residues. The CDR3, as DNA: TGTGCCATCAGTAGGACTAGCTCCGACACCGGGGAGCTGTTTTTT. Residues: CAISRTSSDTGELFF.

The chain joins TRBV27 to TRBJ1-5; maybe TRBD1 (6 bases). Looked up from germline, CDR1 is MNHEY and CDR2 is SMNVEV (reference sequence). CDR3 size: 14 residues. Trimming took off 3 bases at V and 7 bases at J, with 13 bases between the two ends. CDR3 nucleotide sequence: TGTGCCAGCAGTTTCACAGGGATCGGGCAGCCCCAGCATTTT. This translates into CASSFTGIGQPQHF.

The chain is built from TRBV2 and TRBJ1-4; 9 bases agree with TRBD1. This CDR3 spans 12 amino acids. The V gene end was trimmed by 8 bases and the J gene end by 14 bases; junction bases not matched to a gene: 9. Germline V gene lookup returns CDR1 SNHLY and CDR2 FYNNEI. CDR3 protein: CASGTGPHELFF. In nucleotides, the CDR3 is TGTGCCAGCGGGACAGGGCCACATGAGCTGTTTTTT. The full variable domain, rest sourced from reference TRBV2 and TRBJ1-4, is EPEVTQTPSHQVTQMGQEVILRCVPISNHLYFYWYRQILGQKVEFLVSFYNNEISEKSEIFDDQFSVERPDGSNFTLKIRSTKLEDSAMYFCASGTGPHELFFGSGTQLSVL.

For the CDR3, the DNA is TGTGCCAGCAGCTTGTTCTCGTCAGGGAACACTGAAGCTTTCTTT. This encodes CASSLFSSGNTEAFF. The J gene is TRBJ1-1, the V gene TRBV5-4, with D unresolved. Per germline, CDR1 SGHNT and CDR2 YYREEE (reference sequence). CDR3 size: 15 residues. Trimming took 1 base from V and 1 from J, leaving 11 bases between them.

V gene TRBV5-6 combines with J gene TRBJ1-1; 9 bases match TRBD1. Trimming removed 0 bases from V and 6 bases from J; junction bases left unmatched: 9. The CDR3 loop spans 16 amino acids. CDR1 and CDR2 from the germline V gene are SGHDT and YYEEEE. The CDR3 coding sequence is TGTGCCAGCAGCTTGGCCGGGACAGGGTTGTACCCTGAAGCTTTCTTT. This codes for CASSLAGTGLYPEAFF.

The chain links TRBV6-6 to TRBJ1-5; TRBD1 agrees at 7 bases. Per the germline V gene, CDR1 is MNHNY and CDR2 is SVGAGI (reference sequence). The CDR3 extends over 14 amino acids. V lost 8 bases, J lost 3 bases, and 7 bases stayed unmatched. The CDR3: CASAPGTVNQPQHF. CDR3 DNA sequence: TGTGCCAGCGCCCCCGGGACAGTCAATCAGCCCCAGCATTTT.

This clone was counted between two and nine times. This sequence joins TRBV7-9 and TRBJ2-7, with a tentative D call TRBD2 (6 bases). The CDR3 loop spans 13 amino acids. The V gene's germline CDR1 is SEHNR and CDR2 FQNEAQ (reference sequence). V lost 4 bases and J lost 6, with 13 bases in between. The CDR3: CASSSPSVREQYF. The DNA for the CDR3 is TGTGCCAGCAGCTCCCCTAGCGTACGCGAGCAGTACTTC.

The rearrangement uses TRBV4-2 and TRBJ2-3; D is perhaps TRBD2 (6 bases). V was shortened by 0 bases and J by 5 bases, with 30 bases between the two germline ends. The CDR3 length is 21 residues. Per the germline V gene, CDR1 is LGHNA and CDR2 is YNFKEQ. The CDR3 reads CASSQDLRRLGRATTRDTQYF. CDR3 nucleotides: TGTGCCAGCAGCCAAGACCTCCGCAGACTAGGGCGGGCAACAACACGAGATACGCAGTATTTT.

The chain combines TRBV29-1 with TRBJ2-7; no reliable D call. Trimming shortened V by 6 bases and J by 4 bases, and 13 bases separated the two germline ends. Germline loops: CDR1 SQVTM, CDR2 ANQGSEA. The CDR3 consists of 12 residues. CDR3 protein: CSVRVSGYEQYF. The CDR3 nucleotides are TGCAGCGTCCGGGTGAGTGGTTACGAGCAGTACTTC.

The rearrangement joins TRBV12-3 or TRBV12-4 to TRBJ1-2; no clear D gene. This CDR3 is built from 12 residues. V dropped 5 bases and J dropped 4 bases, with 8 bases sitting between them. The CDR3 sequence is CASSPDIYGYTF. In DNA form, the CDR3 reads TGTGCCAGCAGTCCCGACATCTATGGCTACACCTTC.

The V call is TRBV10-3, the J call TRBJ1-1, with D possibly being TRBD1 (6 bases). CDR3 size: 15 residues. Between the trimmed V and J ends, which lost 0 bases and 4 bases, there was a span of 12 bases. CDR1 and CDR2 from the germline V gene are ENHRY and SYGVKD. This CDR3 is CAISESEGGGTEAFF. In nucleotides, the CDR3 is TGTGCCATCAGTGAGTCCGAGGGAGGGGGCACTGAAGCTTTCTTT.

The V call is TRBV6-6, the J call TRBJ2-5; D is perhaps TRBD2 (6 bases). Per the germline V gene, CDR1 is MNHNY and CDR2 is SVGAGI (reference sequence). Trimming pared 5 bases from V and 2 bases from J, leaving 15 bases between. The CDR3 runs 15 residues. CDR3 region: CASSDPGGPQETQYF. The CDR3 DNA is TGTGCCAGCAGTGACCCCGGGGGACCTCAAGAGACCCAGTACTTC.

The chain combines TRBV10-3 with TRBJ1-5, with 9 bases lining up with TRBD1. Germline V CDR1 and CDR2: ENHRY, SYGVKD. The CDR3 loop spans 14 amino acids. The J segment lost 7 bases and the V segment lost 0 bases, leaving 1 base of the junction unmatched. Here the CDR3 reads CAISESQGAQPQHF. The CDR3 nucleotides read TGTGCCATCAGTGAGTCACAGGGGGCCCAGCCCCAGCATTTT.

This rearrangement joins TRBV6-5 to TRBJ1-2; no definite D call. V dropped 5 bases and J dropped 4 bases, with 14 bases sitting between them. CDR3 length: 14 residues. Germline V lookup: CDR1 MNHEY, CDR2 SVGAGI. In DNA form, the CDR3 reads TGTGCCAGCAGTACACACCAACGTGGCTATGGCTACACCTTC. Protein sequence: CASSTHQRGYGYTF.

The chain joins TRBV5-4 to TRBJ1-1; D uncertain. V was trimmed by 4 bases and J by 6 bases, leaving 13 bases between them. This CDR3 is built from 13 residues. Germline V gene sequence: CDR1 SGHNT, CDR2 YYREEE (reference sequence). The CDR3 DNA sequence: TGTGCCAGCAGCACCGGGAACGACGCTGAAGCTTTCTTT. Protein: CASSTGNDAEAFF.

The genes are TRBV15 and TRBJ1-4; D is unclear. From germline, CDR1 is LNHNV and CDR2 YYDKDF (reference sequence). The ends were cut back, 0 bases at V and 7 bases at J, with 9 bases in the middle. CDR3 length: 14 amino acids. The CDR3 nucleotides are TGTGCCACCAGCAGAGATGATTTAGTTGAAAAACTGTTTTTT. Its protein product is CATSRDDLVEKLFF. The full variable domain, with the rest looked up from reference TRBV15 and TRBJ1-4, is DAMVIQNPRYQVTQFGKPVTLSCSQTLNHNVMYWYQQKSSQAPKLLFHYYDKDFNNEADTPDNFQSRRPNTSFCFLDIRSPGLGDTAMYLCATSRDDLVEKLFFGSGTQLSVL.

The chain has TRBV28 and TRBJ1-2; D is perhaps TRBD1 (5 bases). The germline V and J ends were trimmed by 6 bases and 3 bases, with 20 bases remaining between them. The CDR3 totals 16 residues. Per the germline V gene, CDR1 is MDHEN and CDR2 is SYDVKM. The CDR3 nucleotides read TGTGCCAGCAGGGGGGGGGATGAGGGTCGGTACTATGGCTACACCTTC. This codes for CASRGGDEGRYYGYTF.

The chain couples TRBV11-2 to TRBJ2-1, with a tentative D call TRBD2 (5 bases). The CDR3 loop spans 16 amino acids. V lost 5 bases, J lost 0 bases, and 14 bases lay in between. The germline V gene has CDR1 SGHAT and CDR2 FQNNGV. CDR3 in amino acids: CASSPSERSSYNEQFF. CDR3 sequence (DNA): TGTGCCAGCAGCCCGTCCGAGCGGAGCTCCTACAATGAGCAGTTCTTC.

The CDR3 sequence is CASSMKGRYGYTF. The DNA for the CDR3 is TGTGCCAGTAGTATGAAGGGGCGATATGGCTACACCTTC. The rearrangement joins TRBV19 to TRBJ1-2, with TRBD1 as a possible D gene (5 bases). The CDR3 is 13 amino acids. Germline values: CDR1 LNHDA, CDR2 SQIVND (reference sequence). Trimming took off 3 bases at V and 5 bases at J, with 10 bases between the two ends.

This chain joins TRBV6-5 and TRBJ1-6; TRBD1 agrees at 9 bases. The CDR3 is 14 residues long. The germline V gene encodes CDR1 MNHEY and CDR2 SVGAGI. Losses at the gene ends were 11 bases for V and 10 bases for J; bases not matched to a gene: 12. The CDR3 loop reads CAVFPGQGASPLHF. In nucleotides, the CDR3 is TGTGCCGTCTTCCCGGGACAGGGAGCCTCACCCCTCCACTTT.

The rearrangement uses TRBV29-1 and TRBJ1-6; 9 nucleotides match TRBD1. The germline CDR1 and CDR2 sequences are SQVTM and ANQGSEA. The V segment lost 6 bases and the J segment 8 bases; nucleotides outside the gene matches: 8. The CDR3 length is 14 residues. CDR3 protein: CSVSGGTGYSPLHF. CDR3 DNA: TGCAGCGTCTCGGGGGGGACAGGGTATTCACCCCTCCACTTT.

The V call is TRBV30, the J call TRBJ1-2; possibly TRBD1 for D (5 bases). CDR3 size: 13 residues. V shed 3 bases and J shed 3 bases, with 11 bases lying between them. Germline values: CDR1 GTSNPN, CDR2 SVGIG (reference sequence). This chain's CDR3 is CAWRGGEDYGYTF. DNA for the CDR3: TGTGCCTGGAGGGGGGGGGAAGACTATGGCTACACCTTC.

The chain links TRBV29-1 to TRBJ2-5, with 7 bases matching TRBD1. The trim removed 5 bases at V and 2 bases at J, leaving 8 bases unmatched. This CDR3 is built from 14 residues. From germline, CDR1 is SQVTM and CDR2 ANQGSEA. CDR3 residues: CSVTDTGAQETQYF. The CDR3 bases are TGCAGCGTTACAGACACAGGGGCACAAGAGACCCAGTACTTC.

This rearrangement joins TRBV5-5 to TRBJ1-4; TRBD1 matches 7 bases. CDR1 and CDR2 from the germline V gene are SGHKS and YYEKEE (reference sequence). The trim removed 4 bases at V and 0 bases at J, leaving 3 bases unmatched. The CDR3 sequence is 15 residues long. The CDR3 reads CASSIQGATNEKLFF. The CDR3 coding sequence is TGTGCCAGCAGCATTCAGGGGGCAACTAATGAAAAACTGTTTTTT.